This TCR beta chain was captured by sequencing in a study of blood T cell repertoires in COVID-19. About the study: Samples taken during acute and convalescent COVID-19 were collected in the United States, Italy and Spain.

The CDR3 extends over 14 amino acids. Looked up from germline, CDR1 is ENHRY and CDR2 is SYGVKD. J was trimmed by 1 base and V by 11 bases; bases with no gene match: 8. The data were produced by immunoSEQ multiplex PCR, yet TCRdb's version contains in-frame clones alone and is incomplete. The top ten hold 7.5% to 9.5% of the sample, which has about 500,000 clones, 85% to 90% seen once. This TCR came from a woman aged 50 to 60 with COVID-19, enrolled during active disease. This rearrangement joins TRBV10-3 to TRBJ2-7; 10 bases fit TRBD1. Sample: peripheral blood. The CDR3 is CAAGRTGGSYEQYF. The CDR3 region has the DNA TGTGCCGCTGGGCGGACAGGGGGTTCCTACGAGCAGTACTTC.